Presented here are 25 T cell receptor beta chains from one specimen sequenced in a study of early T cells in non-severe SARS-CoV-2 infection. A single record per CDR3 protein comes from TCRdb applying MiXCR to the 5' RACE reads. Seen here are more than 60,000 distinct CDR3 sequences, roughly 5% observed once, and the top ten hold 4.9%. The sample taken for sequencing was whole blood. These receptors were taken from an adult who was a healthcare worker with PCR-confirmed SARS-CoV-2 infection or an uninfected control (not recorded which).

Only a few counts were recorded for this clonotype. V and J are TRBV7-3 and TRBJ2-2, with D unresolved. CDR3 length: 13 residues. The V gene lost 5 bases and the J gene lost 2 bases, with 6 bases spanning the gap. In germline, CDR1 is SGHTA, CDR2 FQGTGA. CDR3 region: CASSRTNTGELFF. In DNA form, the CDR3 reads TGTGCCAGCAGCCGGACCAACACCGGGGAGCTGTTTTTT.

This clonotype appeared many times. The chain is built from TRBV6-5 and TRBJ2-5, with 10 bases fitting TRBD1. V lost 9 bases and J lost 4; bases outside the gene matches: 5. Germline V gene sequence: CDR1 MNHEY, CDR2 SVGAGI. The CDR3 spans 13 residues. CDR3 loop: CASRTGGSETQYF. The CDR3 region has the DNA TGTGCCAGTCGGACAGGGGGTTCAGAGACCCAGTACTTC.

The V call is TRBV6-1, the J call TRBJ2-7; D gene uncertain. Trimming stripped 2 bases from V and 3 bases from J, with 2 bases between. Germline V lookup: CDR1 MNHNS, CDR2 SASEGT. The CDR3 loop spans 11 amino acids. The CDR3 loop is CASSEYYEQYF. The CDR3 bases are TGTGCCAGCAGTGAATACTACGAGCAGTACTTC.

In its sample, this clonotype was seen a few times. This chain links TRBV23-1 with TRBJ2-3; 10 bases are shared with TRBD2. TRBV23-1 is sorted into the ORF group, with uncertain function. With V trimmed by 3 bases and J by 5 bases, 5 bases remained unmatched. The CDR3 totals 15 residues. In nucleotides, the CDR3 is TGCGCCAGCAGTCACAGCGGGGGGGCGGGAGATACGCAGTATTTT. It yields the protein CASSHSGGAGDTQYF.

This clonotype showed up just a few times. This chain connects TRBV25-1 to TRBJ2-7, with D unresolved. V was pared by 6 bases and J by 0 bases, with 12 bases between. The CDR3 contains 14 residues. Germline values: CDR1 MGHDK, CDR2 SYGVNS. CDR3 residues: CASRGSLVSYEQYF. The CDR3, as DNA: TGTGCCAGCAGGGGATCCTTGGTCTCCTACGAGCAGTACTTC.

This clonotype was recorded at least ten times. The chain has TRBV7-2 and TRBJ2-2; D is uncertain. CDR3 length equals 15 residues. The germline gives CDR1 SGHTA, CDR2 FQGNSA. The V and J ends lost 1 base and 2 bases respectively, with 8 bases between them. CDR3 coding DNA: TGTGCCAGCAGCTTAGACTCATCAAACACCGGGGAGCTGTTTTTT. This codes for CASSLDSSNTGELFF. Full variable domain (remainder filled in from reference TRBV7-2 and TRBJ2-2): GAGVSQSPSNKVTEKGKDVELRCDPISGHTALYWYRQSLGQGLEFLIYFQGNSAPDKSGLPSDRFSAERTGGSVSTLTIQRTQQEDSAVYLCASSLDSSNTGELFFGEGSRLTVL.

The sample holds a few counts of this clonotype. CDR3 residues: CASSADRQRAGNTIYF. The CDR3, as DNA: TGTGCCAGCAGCGCGGACAGACAAAGAGCGGGAAACACCATATATTTT. The chain couples TRBV7-9 to TRBJ1-3; possible D gene TRBD1, 6 bases. Germline V gene sequence: CDR1 SEHNR, CDR2 FQNEAQ (reference sequence). Trimming shortened V by 5 bases and J by 4 bases, and 18 bases separated the two germline ends. This CDR3 is built from 16 residues.

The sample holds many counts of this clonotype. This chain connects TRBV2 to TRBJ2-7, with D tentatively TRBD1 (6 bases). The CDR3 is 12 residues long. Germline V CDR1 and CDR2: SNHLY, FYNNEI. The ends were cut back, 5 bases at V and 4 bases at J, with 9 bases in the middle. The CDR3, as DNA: TGTGCCAGCAGTCGCCAGGGGTACGAGCAGTACTTC. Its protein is CASSRQGYEQYF.

The CDR3, as DNA: TGTGCCAGCAGCCACCAATCAAGCGGGGATTCCCTGATGGCTTTCTTT. Encoded protein: CASSHQSSGDSLMAFF. The rearrangement uses TRBV4-2 and TRBJ1-1; D not resolved. V was clipped by 3 bases and J by 11 bases, with 25 bases between them. Germline V CDR1 and CDR2: LGHNA, YNFKEQ. The length of the CDR3 is 16 residues.

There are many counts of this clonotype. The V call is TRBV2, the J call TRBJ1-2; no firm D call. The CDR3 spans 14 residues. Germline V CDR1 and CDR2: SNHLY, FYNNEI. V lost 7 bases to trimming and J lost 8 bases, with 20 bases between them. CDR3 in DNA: TGTGCCAGCACCCGAACTCCTAGGGTGAGAGGCTACACCTTC. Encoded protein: CASTRTPRVRGYTF.

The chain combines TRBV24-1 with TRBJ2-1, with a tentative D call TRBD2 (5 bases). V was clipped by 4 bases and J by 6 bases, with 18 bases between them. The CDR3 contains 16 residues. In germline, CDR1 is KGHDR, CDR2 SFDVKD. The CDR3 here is CATSDPGLFNGNEQFF. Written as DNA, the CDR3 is TGTGCCACCAGTGACCCTGGACTTTTTAATGGCAATGAGCAGTTCTTC.

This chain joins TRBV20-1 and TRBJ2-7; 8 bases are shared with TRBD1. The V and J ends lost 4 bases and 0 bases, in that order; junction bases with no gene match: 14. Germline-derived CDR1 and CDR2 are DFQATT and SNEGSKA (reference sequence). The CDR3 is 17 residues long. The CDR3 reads CSAKGQAIPPSSYEQYF. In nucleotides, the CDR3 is TGCAGTGCTAAGGGACAGGCCATACCGCCCAGCTCCTACGAGCAGTACTTC.

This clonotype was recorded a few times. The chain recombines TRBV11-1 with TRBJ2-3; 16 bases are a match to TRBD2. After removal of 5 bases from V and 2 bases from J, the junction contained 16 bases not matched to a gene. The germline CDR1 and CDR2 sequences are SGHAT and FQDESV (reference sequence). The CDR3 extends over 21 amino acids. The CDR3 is CASSAGWGLAGGPQDTDTQYF. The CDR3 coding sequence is TGTGCCAGCAGCGCGGGATGGGGACTAGCGGGGGGGCCGCAAGACACAGATACGCAGTATTTT. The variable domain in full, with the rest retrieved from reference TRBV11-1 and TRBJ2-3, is EAEVAQSPRYKITEKSQAVAFWCDPISGHATLYWYRQILGQGPELLVQFQDESVVDDSQLPKDRFSAERLKGVDSTLKIQPAELGDSAMYLCASSAGWGLAGGPQDTDTQYFGPGTRLTVL.

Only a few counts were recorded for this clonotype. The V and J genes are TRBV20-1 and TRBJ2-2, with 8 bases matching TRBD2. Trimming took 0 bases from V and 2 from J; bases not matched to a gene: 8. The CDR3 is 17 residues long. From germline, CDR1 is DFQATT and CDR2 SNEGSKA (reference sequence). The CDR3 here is CSARDGPGGRNTGELFF. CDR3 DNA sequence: TGCAGTGCTAGAGATGGCCCGGGGGGGCGTAACACCGGGGAGCTGTTTTTT.

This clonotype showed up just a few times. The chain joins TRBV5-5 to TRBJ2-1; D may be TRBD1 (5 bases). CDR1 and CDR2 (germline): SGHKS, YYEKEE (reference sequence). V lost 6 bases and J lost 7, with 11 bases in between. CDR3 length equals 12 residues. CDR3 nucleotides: TGTGCCAGCAACGAACAGGTGAATGAGCAGTTCTTC. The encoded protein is CASNEQVNEQFF.

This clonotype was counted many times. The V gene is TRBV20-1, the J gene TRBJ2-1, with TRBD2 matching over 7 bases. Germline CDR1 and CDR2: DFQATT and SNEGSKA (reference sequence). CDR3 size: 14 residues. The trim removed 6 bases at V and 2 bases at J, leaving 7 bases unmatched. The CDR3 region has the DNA TGCAGTGCGGAGACTAGCTCGGCCTACAATGAGCAGTTCTTC. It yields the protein CSAETSSAYNEQFF.

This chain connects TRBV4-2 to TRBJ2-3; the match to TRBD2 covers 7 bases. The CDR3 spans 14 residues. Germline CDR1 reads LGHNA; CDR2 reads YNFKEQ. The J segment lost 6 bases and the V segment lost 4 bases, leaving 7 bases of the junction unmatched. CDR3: CASSRGGRGDTQYF. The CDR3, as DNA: TGTGCCAGCAGCCGGGGAGGGAGAGGGGATACGCAGTATTTT.

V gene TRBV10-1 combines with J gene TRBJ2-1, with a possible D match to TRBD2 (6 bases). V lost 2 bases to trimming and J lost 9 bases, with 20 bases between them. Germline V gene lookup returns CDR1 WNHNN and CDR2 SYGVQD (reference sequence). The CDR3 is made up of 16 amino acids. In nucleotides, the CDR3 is TGCGCCAGCAGTGAGCGACCCGCGGGAAGGGGCAGTGAGCAGTTCTTC. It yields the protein CASSERPAGRGSEQFF.

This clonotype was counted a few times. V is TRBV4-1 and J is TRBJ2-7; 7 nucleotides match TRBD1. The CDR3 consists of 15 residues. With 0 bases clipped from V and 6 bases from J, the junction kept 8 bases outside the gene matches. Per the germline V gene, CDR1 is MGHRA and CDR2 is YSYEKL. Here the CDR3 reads CASSQDPGTAFEQYF. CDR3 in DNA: TGCGCCAGCAGCCAAGATCCAGGGACAGCCTTCGAGCAGTACTTC.

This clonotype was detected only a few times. CDR3 amino acids: CASSPSGVTDTQYF. CDR3 in DNA: TGTGCCAGCAGTCCTAGCGGGGTCACAGATACGCAGTATTTT. This chain connects TRBV12-3 or TRBV12-4 to TRBJ2-3; 9 positions agree with TRBD2. This CDR3 spans 14 amino acids. V trimming: 5 bases; J trimming: 2 bases; junction bases outside the gene matches: 2.

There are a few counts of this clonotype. CDR3 bases: TGTGCCAGCAGTAAGACTCCGAGCTCCTACGAGCAGTACTTC. Residues: CASSKTPSSYEQYF. The gene calls are TRBV6-1 and TRBJ2-7; D is undetermined. Trimming removed 5 bases from V and 0 bases from J, with 11 bases in between. Germline V lookup: CDR1 MNHNS, CDR2 SASEGT. The CDR3 spans 14 residues.

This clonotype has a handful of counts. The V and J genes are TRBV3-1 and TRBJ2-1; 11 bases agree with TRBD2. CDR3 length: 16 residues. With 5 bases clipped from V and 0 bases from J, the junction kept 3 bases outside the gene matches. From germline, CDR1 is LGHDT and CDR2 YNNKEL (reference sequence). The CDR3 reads CASSYGLAGSYNEQFF. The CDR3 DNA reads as TGTGCCAGCAGCTATGGACTAGCGGGCTCCTACAATGAGCAGTTCTTC.

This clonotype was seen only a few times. CDR3 nucleotides: TGCAGTGCTAGAGACGTCGGGAATCCAGAGACCCAGTACTTC. It encodes CSARDVGNPETQYF. The chain links TRBV20-1 to TRBJ2-5; tentatively, D is TRBD2 (5 bases). Trimming removed 0 bases from V and 4 bases from J, with 12 bases in between. Germline values: CDR1 DFQATT, CDR2 SNEGSKA (reference sequence). The CDR3 has 14 amino acids.

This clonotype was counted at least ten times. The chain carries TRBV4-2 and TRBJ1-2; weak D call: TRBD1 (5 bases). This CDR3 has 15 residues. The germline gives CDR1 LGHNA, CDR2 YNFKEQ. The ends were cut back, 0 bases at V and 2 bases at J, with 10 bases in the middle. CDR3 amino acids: CASSQDLQANYGYTF. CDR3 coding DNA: TGTGCCAGCAGCCAAGATCTACAGGCGAACTATGGCTACACCTTC.

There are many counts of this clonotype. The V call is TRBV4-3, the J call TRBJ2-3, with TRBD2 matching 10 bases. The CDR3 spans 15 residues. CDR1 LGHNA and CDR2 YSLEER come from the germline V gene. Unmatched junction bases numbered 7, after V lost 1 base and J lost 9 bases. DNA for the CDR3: TGCGCCAGCAGCCAAGGGCAAGCGGGAGGGCCAACGCAGTATTTT. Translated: CASSQGQAGGPTQYF.